A selection of T cell receptor beta chains follows, all from one sample in a study of tumor and adjacent non-tumor tissue in lung cancer. TCRdb fed the multiplex PCR reads into MiXCR, producing one record per CDR3 protein. The table shows 60,000 to 80,000 distinct CDR3 sequences, with roughly 70% occurring only once. Source material: distant non-tumor lung tissue. The receptor set was obtained from a woman between 50 and 59 years old with non-small cell lung cancer. The CDR3 runs from the conserved cysteine through the conserved F or W. The D gene is left open where the match is weak. Where a row states a size, it is once, few, many or the class of an expanded clone; other rows omit it.

V	J	D	size	CDR3	DNA
TRBV20-1	TRBJ2-1	NA	many	CSAKAASYNEQFF	TGCAGTGCTAAAGCGGCCTCCTACAATGAGCAGTTCTTC
TRBV7-9	TRBJ2-7	NA	NA	CASGLVEASYEQYF	TGTGCCAGCGGCTTAGTGGAGGCTTCCTACGAGCAGTACTTC
TRBV6-2/TRBV6-3	TRBJ2-7	TRBD2	many	CASSRLAGGEQYF	TGTGCCAGCAGCCGACTAGCGGGAGGCGAGCAGTACTTC
TRBV28	TRBJ1-1	NA	NA	CASSSYRIAFF	TGTGCCAGCAGTTCTTACAGGATTGCTTTCTTT
TRBV4-1	TRBJ1-1	NA	NA	CASSQVINTGAFF	TGCGCCAGCAGCCAAGTTATAAACACTGGAGCCTTCTTT
TRBV28	TRBJ2-6	NA	once	CASSSIRLRANVLTF	TGTGCCAGCAGTTCAATACGCCTTAGGGCCAACGTCCTGACTTTC
TRBV28	TRBJ2-7	NA	NA	CAAGPWTSNLIEQYF	TGTGCCGCGGGTCCCTGGACCTCAAACTTGATCGAGCAGTATTTC
TRBV5-1	TRBJ2-1	NA	NA	CASSLVQDGYNEQFF	TGCGCCAGCAGCTTGGTTCAGGACGGCTACAATGAGCAGTTCTTC
TRBV14	TRBJ1-2	NA	few	CASSQGARRYGYTF	TGTGCCAGCAGCCAAGGGGCAAGGCGCTATGGCTACACCTTC
TRBV6-5	TRBJ1-2	NA	NA	CANSYLRGEGYDYTF	TGTGCCAACAGTTACTTGAGAGGAGAGGGCTATGACTACACCTTC
TRBV6-6	TRBJ2-1	TRBD2	many	CASSLGRVAGENEQFF	TGTGCCAGCAGCTTAGGAAGAGTAGCGGGAGAGAATGAGCAGTTCTTC
TRBV6-2/TRBV6-3	TRBJ1-2	TRBD1	NA	CASNRGQGHDGYTF	TGTGCCAGCAACCGCGGACAGGGGCATGATGGCTACACTTTC
TRBV4-2	TRBJ1-5	NA	NA	CASNLDRSQPQHF	TGTGCCAGCAACCTAGATAGGAGTCAGCCCCAGCATTTT
TRBV11-2	TRBJ1-1	NA	NA	CASSPNQANNEAFF	TGTGCAAGCAGCCCCAACCAGGCGAACAATGAAGCTTTCTTT
TRBV12-3/TRBV12-4	TRBJ2-1	TRBD1	NA	CPSSIGTGYYNEQFF	TGTCCCAGCAGTATCGGGACAGGATATTACAATGAGCAGTTCTTC
TRBV12-3/TRBV12-4	TRBJ1-1	NA	once	CAGKRDPLNTEDFF	TGTGCCGGCAAGAGGGACCCCTTGAACACTGAAGACTTCTTT
TRBV5-6	TRBJ2-6	NA	NA	CAGSLFAGTNVLTF	TGTGCCGGCAGCTTATTTGCTGGGACCAACGTCCTGACTTTC
TRBV6-5	TRBJ1-6	NA	NA	CASSYTIGTSSPLHF	TGTGCCAGCAGTTACACTATAGGGACTAGTTCACCCCTCCACTTT
TRBV6-2/TRBV6-3	TRBJ1-1	NA	many	CASSIGQTEAFF	TGTGCCAGCAGCATCGGGCAAACTGAAGCTTTCTTT
TRBV4-1	TRBJ1-1	NA	NA	CASSQDLYRVCTKSFF	TGCGCCAGCAGCCAAGATCTCTACAGGGTCTGCACTAAATCTTTCTTT
TRBV4-2	TRBJ2-4	NA	NA	CASSHCGQTDIQYF	TGTGCCAGCAGTCATTGTGGACAGACAGACATTCAGTACTTC
TRBV5-1	TRBJ2-2	NA	NA	CASSLAGPRGSLNTGELFF	TGCGCCAGCAGCTTGGCTGGCCCGAGGGGGAGCCTGAACACCGGGGAGCTGTTTTTT
TRBV4-1	TRBJ2-2	NA	NA	CTSSQEGFTGELFF	TGCACTAGCAGCCAAGAGGGGTTCACTGGGGAGCTGTTTTTT
TRBV4-2	TRBJ1-4	NA	NA	CASGRAATNKKLFF	TGTGCCAGCGGCCGAGCTGCAACTAATAAAAAACTGTTTTTT
TRBV11-2	TRBJ2-1	TRBD2	NA	CPSSLMTGTSGPERFF	TGTCCCAGCAGCCTGATGACCGGGACTAGCGGACCAGAGCGGTTCTTC
TRBV11-2	TRBJ2-7	TRBD2	NA	CTSSLLAGGYEQNF	TGTACGAGCAGCTTACTAGCGGGAGGGTACGAGCAGAACTTC
TRBV28	TRBJ1-6	NA	many	CASSSNSPLHF	TGTGCCAGCAGCTCAAATTCACCCCTCCACTTT
TRBV11-1	TRBJ2-3	NA	NA	CASRIVTGTDTQYF	TGTGCCAGCAGAATAGTTACAGGGACTGATACGCAGTATTTT
TRBV9	TRBJ1-3	NA	many	CASSVDTGGTGNTIYF	TGTGCCAGCAGCGTGGACACCGGGGGTACTGGAAACACCATATATTTT
TRBV14	TRBJ2-1	TRBD2	NA	CASSQFAGAKNEQFF	TGTGCCAGCAGCCAATTTGCGGGAGCAAAAAATGAGCAGTTCTTC
TRBV4-3	TRBJ2-1	NA	NA	CASSQDQATRVGNEQFF	TGCGCCAGCAGCCAAGATCAGGCGACAAGGGTTGGCAATGAGCAGTTCTTC
TRBV4-3	TRBJ2-7	NA	NA	CAISQRYSYEQYF	TGCGCCATCAGCCAAAGGTACTCCTACGAGCAGTACTTC
TRBV28	TRBJ2-1	TRBD1	NA	CASSFSLTGGDDQFF	TGTGCCAGCAGTTTTTCCCTGACAGGGGGCGATGACCAGTTCTTC
TRBV6-6	TRBJ1-3	NA	NA	CAGSSRQSASGNTIYF	TGTGCCGGCAGTTCCCGACAGAGTGCCTCTGGAAACACCATATATTTT